The 3 T cell receptor beta chains listed next were all sequenced from one sample in a study of neurological immune-mediated disorders. As to time point: longitudinal time-point 1 (baseline). TCRdb redid the calling of the 5' RACE reads with MiXCR, one entry per CDR3 protein. Of tens of thousands of distinct CDR3 sequences detected, roughly a tenth appear once; the ten largest clones hold roughly a tenth. Material: PBMCs. The receptor source for this set is a man aged 25 to 45 in good health.

The chain recombines TRBV20-1 with TRBJ2-7, with 8 bases that match TRBD2. J was trimmed by 4 bases and V by 4 bases; bases with no gene match: 15. This CDR3 is built from 16 residues. Germline V gene data show CDR1 as DFQATT and CDR2 as SNEGSKA (reference sequence). CDR3 amino acids: CSATPVPAGGLYEQYF. The CDR3 DNA reads as TGCAGTGCTACCCCAGTCCCGGCGGGAGGCTTATACGAGCAGTACTTC.

This clonotype came up a few times. The rearrangement joins TRBV5-1 to TRBJ2-1; the match to TRBD2 covers 7 bases. Trimming cost V 7 bases and J 8 bases; bases outside gene matches: 12. CDR3 size: 14 residues. Germline V gives CDR1 SGHRS, CDR2 YFSETQ. This CDR3 is CASGRELSTDEQFF. CDR3 nucleotide sequence: TGCGCCAGCGGGCGGGAGCTTTCGACGGATGAGCAGTTCTTC.

This clonotype turned up a few times. The chain joins TRBV20-1 to TRBJ2-7, with 10 bases lining up with TRBD2. In germline, CDR1 is DFQATT, CDR2 SNEGSKA (reference sequence). Trimming cost V 3 bases and J 4 bases; bases outside gene matches: 6. The CDR3 loop spans 14 amino acids. The CDR3 loop reads CSASPPGLAYEQYF. CDR3 DNA sequence: TGCAGTGCTAGCCCGCCGGGACTAGCGTACGAGCAGTACTTC.